Sequencing of this T cell receptor (beta chain) was carried out in a study of molecular identifiers for immune sequencing clone quantification. Findings of the study overall: Amid 940,000 or so naive cells, spiked Jurkat TCR RNA from one cell was reportedly still detectable.

A CD8+CD4-CCR7+CD45RA+ gate was used to sort naive CD8 T cells. The ends lost 8 bases at V and 7 bases at J; junction bases unmatched: 7. The CDR3 runs to 15 residues. Looked up from germline, CDR1 is SGHAT and CDR2 is FQNNGV. This clonotype was counted only a few times. Its antigen remains unidentified. TCRdb re-called the PCR reads with MiXCR, one entry per CDR3 protein. The sample records hundreds of thousands of distinct CDR3 sequences, about 25% being singletons. V is TRBV11-2 and J is TRBJ2-1; 14 bases are a match to TRBD2. Material for sequencing was naive CD8+ T cells from blood, with Jurkat cell RNA spiked in. Subset reported: FACS-sorted CD8+CD4-CCR7+CD45RA+ naive T cells. This TCR was sampled from a human donor in good health. Some libraries in this study had Jurkat cell RNA spiked in. The CDR3 DNA is TGTGCCAGCCTTTGGGGACTAGCGGGAGTAAATGAGCAGTTCTTC. It yields the protein CASLWGLAGVNEQFF.